This TCR beta chain was sequenced during a study of OX40 agonist ivuxolimab in advanced cancers. Study-level findings and limits: Both CD4+ and CD8+ T cell populations in blood had undergone clonal expansion by week 6 at 0.1 to 3.0 mg/kg.

With respect to this clone: The antigen remains undetermined.

Autoimmune disease history or systemic immunosuppression meant exclusion. Peripheral blood came from all dose cohorts at three timepoints. Germline V gene sequence: CDR1 LNHDA, CDR2 SQIVND (reference sequence). Trimming took 4 bases from V and 4 from J, leaving 14 bases between them. The CDR3 is made up of 15 amino acids. The assay was immunoSEQ multiplex PCR, and TCRdb's table has in-frame clones only and misses some. The sample lists 57,000 or so clones, 86% seen once, with about 3.9% in the top ten. The sequence derives from an adult with an advanced solid tumor such as melanoma, head and neck, liver or kidney cancer. Sequencing was performed on CD4+ or CD8+ T cells sorted from blood, taken in a trial of the OX40 agonist ivuxolimab. The chain employs TRBV19 and TRBJ1-5; the D gene is possibly TRBD1 (5 bases). CDR3 in DNA: TGTGCCAGTAGTAGTGTGACAGAAACTAATCAGCCCCAGCATTTT. It specifies CASSSVTETNQPQHF.